A single sample gave rise to the 20 T cell receptor beta chains below, sequenced in a study of blood T cells in healthy people across ages. A sample-barcoded 5' primer and a J-beta primer mix were used in a second PCR of roughly 6 to 12 cycles. TCRdb re-derived calls from the 5' RACE reads in MiXCR, one entry per CDR3 protein. The top ten clones hold roughly 12% of a sample with hundreds of thousands of distinct CDR3 sequences, roughly half of them seen once. The sequencing input was blood. All receptors derive from an elderly woman in good health.

This clonotype was observed a handful of times. This chain uses TRBV3-1 with TRBJ1-2; no clear D gene. V was clipped by 1 base and J by 8 bases, with 14 bases between them. The CDR3 length is 14 residues. Per germline, CDR1 LGHDT and CDR2 YNNKEL (reference sequence). CDR3 DNA sequence: TGTGCCAGCAGCCAAGGAGATGGGCAGCAAGGCTACACCTTC. This gives the protein CASSQGDGQQGYTF.

This clonotype was counted a few times. V usage is TRBV7-2 and J usage is TRBJ2-3; D possibly corresponds to TRBD2 (6 bases). This CDR3 spans 14 amino acids. Germline V gene lookup returns CDR1 SGHTA and CDR2 FQGNSA. V lost 5 bases, J lost 2 bases, and 11 bases lay in between. The CDR3 sequence: CASSSRDFTDTQYF. CDR3 sequence (DNA): TGTGCCAGCAGCAGCCGGGACTTCACAGATACGCAGTATTTT.

The V call is TRBV7-9, the J call TRBJ1-4; D gene unclear. The CDR3 sequence is 16 residues long. In germline, CDR1 is SEHNR, CDR2 FQNEAQ (reference sequence). V lost 2 bases and J 3 bases, leaving 13 bases between the germline ends. CDR3 in DNA: TGTGCCAGCAGCTTAACCAGTCATTTGGCTAATGAAAAACTGTTTTTT. Residues: CASSLTSHLANEKLFF.

Comment on this clonotype: Germline is not matched at one junction end, which may reflect a read error. The genes are TRBV5-1 and TRBJ2-1, with D tentatively TRBD1 (6 bases). The germline V gene has CDR1 SGHRS and CDR2 YFSETQ. This CDR3 region has 16 residues. The CDR3 sequence: CAGSRDTGESYNEQFF. DNA of the CDR3: TGCGCCGGCAGTCGGGACACAGGAGAGTCCTACAATGAGCAGTTCTTC.

The rearrangement joins TRBV19 to TRBJ2-5; D is unclear. CDR3 size: 13 residues. The V end was cut by 5 bases, the J end by 5 bases, with 12 bases between. Germline V gene lookup returns CDR1 LNHDA and CDR2 SQIVND (reference sequence). The CDR3 DNA follows: TGTGCCAGTAGTTCGCCAGTGCAGGAGACCCAGTACTTC. It codes for CASSSPVQETQYF.

As concerns this clonotype: A read error may be the cause here, since a much bigger clone is one base away. The V call is TRBV28, the J call TRBJ2-3; 10 positions agree with TRBD1. This CDR3 is built from 14 residues. The germline V gene has CDR1 MDHEN and CDR2 SYDVKM. V lost 6 bases, J lost 4 bases, and 4 bases stayed unmatched. CDR3 sequence reads: CASRRQGAADTQYF. In DNA, the CDR3 is TGTGCCAGCAGGCGACAGGGGGCCGCAGATACGCAGTATTTT.

This clonotype was detected only a few times. This chain uses TRBV14 with TRBJ2-1; D is perhaps TRBD1 or TRBD2 (5 bases each). Germline V gives CDR1 SGHDN, CDR2 FVKESK. The CDR3 spans 15 residues. V shed 4 bases and J shed 13 bases, with 23 bases lying between them. The CDR3 protein is CASSRERGLDCDQFF. DNA for the CDR3: TGTGCCAGCAGCCGAGAGAGGGGATTAGATTGCGATCAGTTCTTC.

The chain uses TRBV2 and TRBJ2-4; no clear D gene. V was clipped by 0 bases and J by 13 bases, with 19 bases between them. The CDR3 runs to 15 residues. CDR1 and CDR2 from the germline V gene are SNHLY and FYNNEI. As DNA, the CDR3 is TGTGCCAGCAGTGAAGCCAGCCAGGACGCCTACGGGCAGTACTTC. Translated: CASSEASQDAYGQYF.

A remark on this clonotype: A much larger clonotype is one base distant, so this may be a read error. J is TRBJ2-5 and V is TRBV7-6; 9 bases are a match to TRBD2. J lost 11 bases, V lost 6 bases, and 16 bases had no gene match. The CDR3 has 15 residues. Germline V gene lookup returns CDR1 SGHVS and CDR2 FNYEAQ. DNA for the CDR3: TGTGCCAGCAGTTGGCCGGGACTAGCCCCAAATGAGCAGTACTTC. Encoded protein: CASSWPGLAPNEQYF.

Only one count was recorded for this clonotype. The junction shows a germline mismatch at one end, possibly a read error. The rearrangement uses TRBV6-6 and TRBJ2-4; weak D call: TRBD1 (5 bases). Near its end, the DNA agrees better with TRBJ2-7, so the J call may be wrong. There are 14 residues in the CDR3. Germline V lookup: CDR1 MNHNY, CDR2 SVGAGI (reference sequence). The CDR3 DNA reads as TGTGCCAGCAGTCACTCTTCCAGGGCCCACGAGCAGTACTTC. It codes for CASSHSSRAHEQYF.

Details on this clonotype: This may be a read error, as it is one base from a much larger clone. The V gene is TRBV27, the J gene TRBJ1-2; D gene unclear. The germline gives CDR1 MNHEY, CDR2 SMNVEV (reference sequence). This CDR3 spans 16 amino acids. CDR3 in amino acids: CAGSLLPGARMGGYTF. The CDR3 nucleotides are TGTGCCGGCAGTTTATTACCGGGAGCAAGAATGGGTGGCTACACCTTC.

This clonotype was detected only a few times. CDR3 sequence: CATSDPGISPSNEQYF. The CDR3 bases are TGTGCCACCAGTGATCCGGGGATCTCCCCCTCCAATGAGCAGTACTTC. The chain combines TRBV24-1 with TRBJ2-7, with D perhaps TRBD2 (5 bases). V lost 3 bases to trimming and J lost 7 bases, with 21 bases between them. The CDR3 has 16 residues. The germline V gene has CDR1 KGHDR and CDR2 SFDVKD.

About this clonotype itself: The conserved phenylalanine or tryptophan normally closing the CDR3 is absent here, so this likely arose from a read error. The chain employs TRBV5-1 and TRBJ2-7, with 7 bases that match TRBD1. CDR1 and CDR2 from the germline V gene are SGHRS and YFSETQ. Trimming took 3 bases from V and 1 from J; bases not matched to a gene: 10. The CDR3 runs 16 residues. This chain's CDR3 is CASSSQPRGISYEQYL. For the CDR3, the DNA is TGCGCCAGCAGCTCGCAACCCAGGGGGATTTCCTACGAGCAGTACTTA.

This clonotype occurred many times. This chain links TRBV28 with TRBJ1-2; D remains unclear. V was clipped by 6 bases and J by 12 bases, with 14 bases between them. CDR3 length: 11 residues. Per the germline V gene, CDR1 is MDHEN and CDR2 is SYDVKM. The CDR3 sequence is CASRAGPAHTF. The CDR3 nucleotides are TGTGCCAGCAGAGCCGGACCTGCTCACACCTTC.

Many counts were recorded for this clonotype. The chain joins TRBV3-1 to TRBJ2-1; D tentatively fits TRBD1 or TRBD2 (5 bases each). Between the trimmed V and J ends, which lost 4 bases and 11 bases, there was a span of 9 bases. Germline V gene sequence: CDR1 LGHDT, CDR2 YNNKEL (reference sequence). CDR3 size: 11 residues. The CDR3, as DNA: TGTGCCAGCAGCCTTCGGGACCAGCAGTTCTTC. Translation gives CASSLRDQQFF.

This clonotype was recorded once. CDR3 protein: CASSWDRVGSPLHF. Here the CDR3 DNA reads TGTGCCAGCAGTTGGGACAGGGTAGGGTCACCCCTCCACTTT. V gene TRBV27 combines with J gene TRBJ1-6, with 9 bases fitting TRBD1. CDR3 length: 14 residues. From germline, CDR1 is MNHEY and CDR2 SMNVEV (reference sequence). Trimming removed 4 bases from V and 10 bases from J; junction bases left unmatched: 5.

Concerning this clonotype itself: A clone one base away is much larger, so this may be a read error. This chain uses TRBV12-3 or TRBV12-4 with TRBJ2-5, with 14 bases lining up with TRBD2. V trimming: 5 bases; J trimming: 11 bases; junction bases outside the gene matches: 10. This CDR3 comprises 15 residues. The CDR3 DNA reads TGTGCCAGCAGTACCGGGACTAGCGGGAGTAGTGAGCAGTACTTC. Amino acids: CASSTGTSGSSEQYF.

The V gene is TRBV24-1, the J gene TRBJ2-5, with D hard to call. CDR3 length equals 11 residues. Trimming shortened V by 9 bases and J by 2 bases, and 6 bases separated the two germline ends. The germline CDR1 and CDR2 sequences are KGHDR and SFDVKD. The CDR3 spells CATHRQETQYF. As DNA, the CDR3 is TGTGCCACCCACAGACAAGAGACCCAGTACTTC.

The chain uses TRBV12-3 or TRBV12-4 and TRBJ2-5; perhaps D is TRBD1 or TRBD2 (5 bases each). Trimming shortened V by 6 bases and J by 13 bases, and 18 bases separated the two germline ends. This CDR3 spans 12 amino acids. CDR3 nucleotide sequence: TGTGCCAGCAGGCCTGGGGACCCAAGAGCGTACTTC. Translated, it gives CASRPGDPRAYF.

The rearrangement links TRBV6-1 to TRBJ1-2; D uncertain. The V end was cut by 2 bases, the J end by 4 bases, with 14 bases between. Germline loops: CDR1 MNHNS, CDR2 SASEGT. The CDR3 has 15 residues. The CDR3 here is CASSEFALGIYGYTF. Written as DNA, the CDR3 is TGTGCCAGCAGTGAATTTGCCCTGGGCATCTATGGCTACACCTTC.